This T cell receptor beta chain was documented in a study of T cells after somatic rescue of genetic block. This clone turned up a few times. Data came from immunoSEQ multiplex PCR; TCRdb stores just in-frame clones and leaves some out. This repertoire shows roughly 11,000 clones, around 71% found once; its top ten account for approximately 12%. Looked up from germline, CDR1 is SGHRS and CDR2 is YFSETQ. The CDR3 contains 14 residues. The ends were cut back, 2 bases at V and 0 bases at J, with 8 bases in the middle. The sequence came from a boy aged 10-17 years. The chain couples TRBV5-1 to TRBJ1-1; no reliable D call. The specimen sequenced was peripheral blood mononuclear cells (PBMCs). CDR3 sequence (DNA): TGCGCCAGCAGCTTACATTCCATGAACACTGAAGCTTTCTTT. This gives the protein CASSLHSMNTEAFF. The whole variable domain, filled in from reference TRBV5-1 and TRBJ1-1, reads KAGVTQTPRYLIKTRGQQVTLSCSPISGHRSVSWYQQTPGQGLQFLFEYFSETQRNKGNFPGRFSGRQFSNSRSEMNVSTLELGDSALYLCASSLHSMNTEAFFGQGTRLTVV.